Following are 13 T cell receptor beta chains from one sample sequenced in a study of human T cells and chemical hapten exposure. TCRdb itself ran the RACE reads through MiXCR, one entry per CDR3 protein. This sample yields 40,000 to 65,000 distinct CDR3 sequences, of which more than 9.5% are seen a single time; around 1.8% belongs to the top ten. This sample's time point: patch test 1, 2 weeks after DPC sensitization. Treatment given: therapeutic diphenylcyclopropenone sensitization with weekly scalp DPC. Unfractionated whole blood served as the source for total RNA extraction. This sample comprised whole blood, obtained in connection with sensitization to the hapten diphenylcyclopropenone (DPC). Receptors were obtained from a woman aged 40 to 50 with alopecia areata. Some clones in this sample may be carry-over from other donors' samples.

In this sample, this clonotype turned up a few times. CDR3 in DNA: TGCAGCGGGACCTACAGGGGGGGAAGAACTGAAGCTTTCTTT. Translated: CSGTYRGGRTEAFF. V and J are TRBV29-1 and TRBJ1-1, with TRBD1 matching 8 bases. The CDR3 is 14 residues long. Per germline, CDR1 SQVTM and CDR2 ANQGSEA. V shed 7 bases, J shed 5 bases, and the junction held 12 bases outside the gene matches.

This chain connects TRBV29-1 to TRBJ1-1, with 7 positions matching TRBD1. Germline V gene lookup returns CDR1 SQVTM and CDR2 ANQGSEA. Trimming at V came to 6 bases and at J to 7 bases, leaving 11 bases not matched to a gene. The CDR3 runs 13 residues. CDR3 DNA: TGCAGCGTCAGCTACAGGGGAGCAAGTGAAGCTTTCTTT. This translates into CSVSYRGASEAFF.

This clonotype was seen a few times. The chain couples TRBV2 to TRBJ2-5, with unresolved D. This CDR3 is built from 14 residues. Germline lookup yields CDR1 SNHLY and CDR2 FYNNEI. With 0 bases removed from V and 7 bases from J, the gap between germline ends came to 12 bases. The CDR3 region is CASSEAGSSWTQYF. Written as DNA, the CDR3 is TGTGCCAGCAGTGAAGCAGGGTCCAGTTGGACCCAGTACTTC.

This clonotype appeared a few times. The V call is TRBV7-2, the J call TRBJ2-7; no clear D. The germline gives CDR1 SGHTA, CDR2 FQGNSA. V lost 2 bases and J lost 2, with 10 bases in between. This CDR3 contains 14 residues. The chain's CDR3 is CASSLMSAAYEQYF. The CDR3 DNA is TGTGCCAGCAGCTTAATGTCGGCGGCCTACGAGCAGTACTTC. Drawing the rest from reference TRBV7-2 and TRBJ2-7, the complete variable domain is GAGVSQSPSNKVTEKGKDVELRCDPISGHTALYWYRQSLGQGLEFLIYFQGNSAPDKSGLPSDRFSAERTGGSVSTLTIQRTQQEDSAVYLCASSLMSAAYEQYFGPGTRLTVT.

This sequence joins TRBV28 and TRBJ2-2; perhaps TRBD1 as D (5 bases). Trimming took 1 base from V and 5 from J, leaving 11 bases between them. The CDR3 runs 15 residues. Germline values: CDR1 MDHEN, CDR2 SYDVKM. Here the CDR3 reads CASSLYTRTTGELFF. CDR3 coding DNA: TGTGCCAGCAGTTTATATACCAGGACAACCGGGGAGCTGTTTTTT.

Many counts were recorded for this clonotype. The chain is built from TRBV11-2 and TRBJ2-7; no reliable D call. CDR1 and CDR2 from the germline V gene are SGHAT and FQNNGV. Trimming cost V 5 bases and J 3 bases, with 11 bases left between them. CDR3 length: 13 amino acids. The CDR3 bases are TGTGCCAGCAGCCACCTACCCAGCTACGAGCAGTACTTC. The encoded protein is CASSHLPSYEQYF.

V is TRBV7-3 and J is TRBJ2-3; 9 bases map to TRBD1. J gave up 9 bases and V 0 bases, and 7 bases lay outside the gene matches. Germline lookup yields CDR1 SGHTA and CDR2 FQGTGA. The CDR3 has 15 amino acids. CDR3 in DNA: TGTGCCAGCAGCTTAACGGGACAGGGTGTTGGAACGCAGTATTTT. This translates into CASSLTGQGVGTQYF. Complete variable domain (other parts from reference TRBV7-3 and TRBJ2-3): GAGVSQTPSNKVTEKGKYVELRCDPISGHTALYWYRQSLGQGPEFLIYFQGTGAADDSGLPNDRFFAVRPEGSVSTLKIQRTERGDSAVYLCASSLTGQGVGTQYFGPGTRLTVL.

The rearrangement uses TRBV11-3 and TRBJ2-4; no definite D call. Trimming shortened V by 1 base and J by 0 bases, and 10 bases separated the two germline ends. Looked up from germline, CDR1 is SGHNT and CDR2 is YENEEA. The CDR3 contains 16 residues. The CDR3 region is CASSLGGTLAKNIQYF. DNA for the CDR3: TGTGCCAGCAGCTTAGGGGGTACCCTAGCCAAAAACATTCAGTACTTC.

Only a few counts were recorded for this clonotype. V and J are TRBV7-8 and TRBJ2-5; no clear D gene. The CDR3 runs 15 residues. Per germline, CDR1 SGHVS and CDR2 FQNEAQ. Trimming took 1 base from V and 1 from J, leaving 10 bases between them. CDR3 DNA sequence: TGTGCCAGCAGCTTAGAGATTCTTCCCCAAGAGACCCAGTACTTC. Translation gives CASSLEILPQETQYF.

This chain joins TRBV29-1 and TRBJ2-2; the D is unclear. Germline-derived CDR1 and CDR2 are SQVTM and ANQGSEA. Trimming stripped 4 bases from V and 4 bases from J, with 10 bases between. This CDR3 comprises 13 residues. The CDR3 region has the DNA TGCAGCGTTGCCCCGACGGGCACCGGGGAGCTGTTTTTT. Protein sequence: CSVAPTGTGELFF.

This clonotype has more than one count but fewer than ten. The chain uses TRBV7-2 and TRBJ2-1; 8 nucleotides line up with TRBD2. From germline, CDR1 is SGHTA and CDR2 FQGNSA. The CDR3 covers 15 residues. V lost 5 bases and J lost 8; bases outside the gene matches: 11. The CDR3 spells CASSAFVGGAHEQFF. CDR3 bases: TGTGCCAGCAGCGCTTTTGTCGGGGGGGCCCATGAGCAGTTCTTC.

This clonotype turned up a few times. This CDR3 is CASSFSRTRGETQYF. The DNA for the CDR3 is TGCGCCAGCAGCTTTAGCCGGACCCGGGGTGAGACCCAGTACTTC. The chain couples TRBV10-2 to TRBJ2-5; tentatively, D is TRBD2 (5 bases). The germline V gene has CDR1 WSHSY and CDR2 SAAADI. The CDR3 is 15 residues long. V lost 6 bases and J lost 5, with 19 bases in between.

This clonotype was counted at least ten times. The chain joins TRBV7-3 to TRBJ2-3, with D maybe TRBD1 (5 bases). Trimming removed 1 base at V and 3 bases at J, with 11 bases between. The CDR3 spans 15 residues. Germline V gene sequence: CDR1 SGHTA, CDR2 FQGTGA. CDR3 in DNA: TGTGCCAGCAGCTTAAACCCTAGGGGAACAGATACGCAGTATTTT. This gives the protein CASSLNPRGTDTQYF.